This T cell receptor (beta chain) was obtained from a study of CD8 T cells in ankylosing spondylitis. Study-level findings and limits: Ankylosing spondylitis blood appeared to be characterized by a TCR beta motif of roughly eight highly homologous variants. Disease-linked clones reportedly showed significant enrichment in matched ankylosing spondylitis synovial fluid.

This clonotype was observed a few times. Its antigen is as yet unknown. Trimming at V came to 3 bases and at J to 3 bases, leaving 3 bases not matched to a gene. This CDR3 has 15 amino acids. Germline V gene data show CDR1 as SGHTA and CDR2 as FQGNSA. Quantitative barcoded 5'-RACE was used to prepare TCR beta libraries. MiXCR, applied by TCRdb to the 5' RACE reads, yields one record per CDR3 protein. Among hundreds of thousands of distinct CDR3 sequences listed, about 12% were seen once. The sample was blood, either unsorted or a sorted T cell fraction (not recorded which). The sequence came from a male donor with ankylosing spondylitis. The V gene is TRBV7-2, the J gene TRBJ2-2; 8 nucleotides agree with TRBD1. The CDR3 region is CASSFVRGHTGELFF. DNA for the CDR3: TGTGCCAGCAGCTTCGTCAGGGGGCACACCGGGGAGCTGTTTTTT.